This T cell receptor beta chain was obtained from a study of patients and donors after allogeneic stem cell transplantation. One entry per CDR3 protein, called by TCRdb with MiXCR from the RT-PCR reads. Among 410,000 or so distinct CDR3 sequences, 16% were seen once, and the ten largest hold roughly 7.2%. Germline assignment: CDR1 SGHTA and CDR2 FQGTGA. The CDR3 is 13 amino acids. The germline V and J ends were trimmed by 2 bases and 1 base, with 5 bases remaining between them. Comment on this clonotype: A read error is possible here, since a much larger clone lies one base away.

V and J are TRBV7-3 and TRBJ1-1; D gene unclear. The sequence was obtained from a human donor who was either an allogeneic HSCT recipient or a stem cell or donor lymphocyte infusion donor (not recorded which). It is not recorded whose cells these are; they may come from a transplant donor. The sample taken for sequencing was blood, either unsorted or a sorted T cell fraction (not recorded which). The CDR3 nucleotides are TGTGCCAGCAGCTTATACAGGAACACTGAAGCTTTCTTT. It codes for CASSLYRNTEAFF.